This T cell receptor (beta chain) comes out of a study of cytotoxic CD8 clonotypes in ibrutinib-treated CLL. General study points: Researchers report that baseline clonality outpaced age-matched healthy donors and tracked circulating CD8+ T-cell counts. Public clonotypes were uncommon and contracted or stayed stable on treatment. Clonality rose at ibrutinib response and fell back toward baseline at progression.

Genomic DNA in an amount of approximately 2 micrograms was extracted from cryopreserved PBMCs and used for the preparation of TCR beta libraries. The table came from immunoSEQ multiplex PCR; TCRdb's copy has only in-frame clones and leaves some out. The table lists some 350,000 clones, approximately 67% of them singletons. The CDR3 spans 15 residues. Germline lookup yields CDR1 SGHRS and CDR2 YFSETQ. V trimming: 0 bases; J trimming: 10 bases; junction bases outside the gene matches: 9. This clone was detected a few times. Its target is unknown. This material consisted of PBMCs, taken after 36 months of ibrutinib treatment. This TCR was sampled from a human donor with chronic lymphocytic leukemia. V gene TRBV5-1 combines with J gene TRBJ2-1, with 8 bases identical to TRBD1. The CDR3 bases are TGCGCCAGCAGCTTGGTAGGACAGGGATCACGGGAGCAGTTCTTC. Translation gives CASSLVGQGSREQFF.